This T cell receptor beta chain was identified during a study of T cells after yellow fever vaccination. Study-level information: Preparing low-cell-number fractions relied on SMART-Seq v4 Ultra Low Input.

This CDR3 is built from 16 residues. From germline, CDR1 is MNHEY and CDR2 SMNVEV (reference sequence). V shed 5 bases and J shed 3 bases, with 20 bases lying between them. TCR cDNA, made by 5'RACE template switching, carried an added universal primer site and UMIs. Via MiXCR, TCRdb re-called the 5' RACE reads, giving one row per CDR3 protein. The top ten clones hold 2.7% of a sample with 110,000 or so distinct CDR3 sequences, about 7.2% of them seen once. This clonotype has at least ten counts. The material was CD4+ T cells sorted from PBMCs, obtained roughly 45 days after the first yellow fever vaccination. The genes are TRBV27 and TRBJ2-7; D might be TRBD1 or TRBD2, each matching 5 bases. This receptor was obtained from a man between 18 and 29 years old who received the YFV17D yellow fever vaccine. The CDR3 spells CASSIRQNKGVYEQYF. CDR3 bases: TGTGCCAGCAGTATACGACAGAATAAGGGAGTCTACGAGCAGTACTTC.